This T cell receptor (beta chain) was identified during a study of read filtering for tumor transcriptome and immune sequencing (dated by TCRdb to 2019 to 2021). Describing the broader study: The cohort had around 18 male and approximately 14 female patients with a mean age of roughly 66 years, ranging from roughly 45 to 90. Under revised international staging, 8 patients fell into R-ISS I, around 15 into R-ISS II and roughly 7 into R-ISS III. Whole-transcriptome libraries were prepared with the TruSeq RNA Access Library Prep Kit after DNase treatment. TCR-region mapped reads per sample ranged from about 3.5 to 10.27 million with IR-seq versus only roughly 75 to 1273 with RNA-seq. Using the same bone marrow samples, the study compared TCR repertoires obtained by targeted immune repertoire sequencing with those obtained by bulk whole-transcriptome sequencing. A main aim was a read-filtering strategy for immune repertoire data, specifically whether clonotypes supported by a single read should be removed.

TCR libraries were constructed from approximately 360 ng RNA using the Immunoverse kit, and molecular barcoded adaptors covering alpha/delta and beta/gamma chains were employed. The same RNA used for transcriptome sequencing was used for TCR library preparation. Sequencing of TCR libraries was carried out on an Illumina HiSeq 4000 with 2 x 150 cycles. The authors' analysis ran thus. Using MiXCR, which included quality filtering and error correction, TCR reads were aligned to human V, D, J and C references and then assembled into CDR3 clonotypes. Clonotype counts and gene usage diversity were analyzed with the tcR package in R. Raw mapping reads were checked after the RNA-seq reads had been mapped by STAR aligner version 2.5.3a onto the human GRCh37 genome. To test the effect of sequencing depth on detected clonotypes, IR-seq fastq files were randomly downsampled using Seqtk 1.3. TCRdb reanalyzed the raw reads on its own, using fastp at Q25 for trimming and MiXCR for clone calling, and kept in-frame beta chains. Records with the same CDR3 protein are collapsed into one entry carrying the most frequent genes and DNA. The V and J calls, along with clone size, are taken from TCRdb and not from the paper's own processing. The sample table shows fewer than 45,000 distinct CDR3 sequences, and over 10% are seen once. The ten largest clones capture 30% of the sample.

Turning to this clonotype: Its antigen is not yet known. This clone may be a read error of a much larger clone one base away.

The junction shows trimming of 8 bases on V and 3 bases on J, and the gene matches do not reach 13 bases of it. CDR1 SGHTA and CDR2 FQGNSA are derived from the germline V gene. The CDR3 runs 16 residues from the cysteine to the phenylalanine. Only the CDR3 DNA stays, 48 bases, in frame from base 1. Overall study results and their limits: Single-read clonotypes made up roughly 82% of clonotypes but 3.5% to 4.5% of total reads in IR-seq, and 74.6% of clonotypes and approximately 48% of reads in RNA-seq. The sorted CD138-negative fraction was composed of a mixed bone marrow immune population rather than of purified T cells. Compared with RNA-seq, IR-seq captured clonotypes at much higher depth and more reliably, and a smaller IR-seq throughput was enough to identify most shared clonotypes. The correlation between IR-seq and RNA-seq shared clonotype proportions was increased by removal of single-read clonotypes.

Every patient had bone marrow sampled at the time of active disease. Ficoll-Hypaque density gradient centrifugation was used to isolate the bone marrow mononuclear cells. To remove myeloma plasma cells, the cells were labeled with CD138 magnetic microbeads on a MACS separator, and CD138-negative cells were then collected by negative selection. Purity of the isolated cells was checked by flow cytometry on an Attune NxT using CD138 antibodies. Total RNA was extracted with TRIzol reagent and quantified with a NanoDrop spectrophotometer. Paired RNA-seq and IR-seq were performed on each patient's CD138-negative bone marrow sample.

Sequences were obtained from a population of CD138-negative cells sorted from bone marrow. Interpreted using the paper, the cell subset or site label stands for: bone marrow mononuclear cells depleted of CD138+ plasma/myeloma cells by negative magnetic selection. This chain joins TRBV7-2 to TRBJ1-5; TRBD1 lines up with 7 middle nucleotides. This receptor was identified in a donor at least 40 years old with multiple myeloma. The CDR3 region: CASGPGQTPYNQPQHF. The sequence in DNA is TGTGCCAGCGGCCCGGGACAGACACCCTACAATCAGCCCCAGCATTTT.